This TCR beta chain was sequenced for a study of T-cell reconstitution after alpha-beta-depleted transplantation in children. This clonotype has ten or more counts. Antigen: not known. Unique molecular identifiers were used in preparing the TCRbeta library. TCRdb re-called the PCR reads with MiXCR, one entry per CDR3 protein. This table has about 980,000 distinct CDR3 sequences, about 26% appearing once. Study outcomes and limitations: Surviving recipient cells, namely T cells and thymic progenitors, were the source of high day-60 TCRbeta diversity in some patients.

Germline lookup yields CDR1 SGHVS and CDR2 FQNEAQ. The CDR3 is 19 amino acids. The V segment lost 3 bases and the J segment 0 bases; nucleotides outside the gene matches: 9. The gene calls are TRBV7-8 and TRBJ2-3; 13 bases map to TRBD2. Source: PBMCs, mostly from graft donor cells, taken 360 days after TCRalphabeta/CD19-depleted stem cell transplant. This TCR was recovered from a boy under two years old who had a stem cell transplant for SCID, so the T cells may come from the graft donor. CDR3 bases: TGTGCCAGCAGCTTCGGACTAGCGGGGGCAAGATCTAGCACAGATACGCAGTATTTT. It encodes CASSFGLAGARSSTDTQYF.